Listed below are T cell receptor beta chains from one sample, sequenced in a study of OX40 agonist ivuxolimab in advanced cancers. TCRdb's copy holds only in-frame clones and misses some; the assay was immunoSEQ multiplex PCR. This table has some 64,000 clones, 91% appearing once. The sample was CD4+ or CD8+ T cells sorted from blood, taken in a trial of the OX40 agonist ivuxolimab. The receptors shown here come from an adult with an advanced solid tumor such as melanoma, head and neck, liver or kidney cancer. Each CDR3 is given with its conserved first and last residue. A D gene is named only where the DNA matches it firmly. Clone size, where shown, is once, few, many, or a class for clones that have expanded.

j_call d_call v_call clone_size cdr3_aa cdr3_nt
TRBJ1-4 - TRBV14 once CASSQGGREKLFF TGTGCCAGCAGCCAAGGGGGTCGAGAAAAACTGTTTTTT
TRBJ2-3 - TRBV5-1 - CASSWKDGTDTQYF TGCGCCAGCAGCTGGAAAGATGGCACAGATACGCAGTATTTT
TRBJ2-3 - TRBV7-9 - CASSSGTGRTDTQYF TGTGCCAGCAGCTCTGGGACGGGACGAACAGATACGCAGTATTTT
TRBJ2-2 - TRBV7-9 - CASNPTMSWTGELFF TGTGCCAGCAACCCGACGATGAGTTGGACCGGGGAGCTGTTTTTT
TRBJ2-3 - TRBV5-1 - CASRGTVTDTQYF TGCGCCAGCAGGGGGACCGTCACAGATACGCAGTATTTT
TRBJ1-2 TRBD1 TRBV5-4 - CASSRTGANYGYTF TGTGCCAGCAGTCGGACAGGGGCGAACTATGGCTACACCTTC
TRBJ1-4 TRBD1 TRBV5-1 once CASSLVPGGRDNEKLFF TGCGCCAGCAGCTTGGTCCCAGGGGGAAGGGATAATGAAAAACTGTTTTTT
TRBJ2-1 - TRBV7-9 - CASSLTHEQFF TGTGCCAGCAGCTTAACCCATGAGCAGTTCTTC
TRBJ2-5 - TRBV6-1 - CASRKGGETQYF TGTGCCAGCAGAAAGGGGGGGGAGACCCAGTACTTC
TRBJ2-7 - TRBV19 - CASSIPRTVMDEQYF TGTGCCAGTAGTATACCCCGGACAGTTATGGACGAGCAGTACTTC
TRBJ2-7 - TRBV10-2 once CASRSMDAQYYEQYF TGCGCCAGCAGATCAATGGACGCCCAATACTACGAGCAGTACTTC
TRBJ1-1 - TRBV21-1 - CVSSSLGSAFF TGTGTCAGCAGCTCCCTCGGATCAGCTTTCTTT
TRBJ2-5 - TRBV5-1 - CASSLAGNLYQETQYF TGCGCCAGCAGCTTGGCCGGCAATTTGTACCAAGAGACCCAGTACTTC
TRBJ1-1 - TRBV18 - CASSPMTGNTEAFF TGTGCCAGCTCACCTATGACAGGGAACACTGAAGCTTTCTTT
TRBJ1-4 TRBD1 TRBV30 - CASQRDRGKKLFF TGTGCCTCCCAAAGGGACAGGGGGAAAAAACTGTTTTTT
TRBJ1-2 - TRBV6-5 - CASSYSDGANYGYTF TGTGCCAGCAGTTATTCGGACGGAGCTAACTATGGCTACACCTTC
TRBJ2-7 - TRBV5-6 - CASSFPANSYEQYF TGTGCCAGCAGCTTTCCCGCCAACTCCTACGAGCAGTACTTC
TRBJ2-1 - TRBV7-9 - CASSLNYGEQFF TGTGCCAGCAGCTTAAACTACGGTGAGCAGTTCTTC
TRBJ2-7 TRBD2 TRBV9 - CASSAHGLAGSSYEQYF TGTGCCAGCAGCGCCCACGGACTAGCGGGGAGCTCCTACGAGCAGTACTTC
TRBJ1-1 - TRBV10-2 - CASREQPLNTEAFF TGCGCCAGCAGGGAACAGCCCCTGAACACTGAAGCTTTCTTT
TRBJ1-1 TRBD1 TRBV5-1 once CASSLATGTNTEAFF TGCGCCAGCAGCTTGGCGACAGGGACGAACACTGAAGCTTTCTTT
TRBJ1-5 - TRBV11-2 - CASSLNSWVGQPQHF TGTGCCAGCAGCTTAAATTCCTGGGTAGGTCAGCCCCAGCATTTT
TRBJ1-2 - TRBV19 - CASGVWGGYTF TGTGCCAGTGGAGTTTGGGGTGGCTACACCTTC
TRBJ1-5 - TRBV10-2 - CASKDSWDQPQHF TGCGCCAGCAAGGACAGCTGGGATCAGCCCCAGCATTTT
TRBJ2-1 - TRBV28 - CASRPSLPGSKYNEQFF TGTGCCAGCAGGCCCTCCCTCCCAGGGTCTAAGTACAATGAGCAGTTCTTC
TRBJ2-7 TRBD2 TRBV4-2 - CASSQEGTSGRLYEQYF TGTGCCAGCAGCCAAGAGGGGACTAGCGGGAGACTCTACGAGCAGTACTTC
TRBJ2-7 - TRBV10-2 - CASSDDRSSYEQYF TGCGCCAGCAGTGACGACAGGAGCTCCTACGAGCAGTACTTC
TRBJ2-5 TRBD1 TRBV5-1 few CASSSSPGQQETQYF TGCGCCAGCAGCTCCTCTCCGGGACAGCAAGAGACCCAGTACTTC
TRBJ2-2 - TRBV11-2 - CASTLTGTPGPGELFF TGTGCCAGCACCTTGACCGGGACCCCGGGGCCCGGGGAGCTGTTTTTT
TRBJ1-5 - TRBV2 - CASGGLAGQPQHF TGTGCCAGCGGGGGGCTTGCAGGGCAGCCCCAGCATTTT
TRBJ2-7 - TRBV2 - CASSAGIGSYEQYF TGTGCCAGCAGTGCCGGGATCGGTTCCTACGAGCAGTACTTC
TRBJ2-7 - TRBV9 - CASSVRRRQYF TGTGCCAGCAGCGTTCGTCGACGGCAGTACTTC
TRBJ2-5 - TRBV10-2 - CASRTGTLQETQYF TGCGCCAGCAGGACCGGGACTCTACAAGAGACCCAGTACTTC
TRBJ2-2 - TRBV9 - CASSVGGGNTGELFF TGTGCCAGCAGCGTAGGTGGTGGGAACACCGGGGAGCTGTTTTTT
TRBJ2-3 - TRBV28 - CASSPHQGSDTQYF TGTGCCAGCAGCCCACACCAGGGGTCAGATACGCAGTATTTT
TRBJ1-4 - TRBV6-1 - CASNPGEKLFF TGTGCCAGCAATCCTGGTGAAAAACTGTTTTTT
TRBJ1-1 - TRBV15 - CATSRERLTEAFF TGTGCCACCAGCAGAGAAAGGCTCACTGAAGCTTTCTTT
TRBJ2-1 TRBD2 TRBV4-1 - CASNLAGGHNEQFF TGCGCCAGCAACCTAGCGGGAGGGCACAATGAGCAGTTCTTC
TRBJ1-1 TRBD1 TRBV5-1 - CASSLVTGGEAFF TGCGCCAGCAGCTTGGTAACAGGGGGCGAAGCTTTCTTT
TRBJ1-5 - TRBV19 - CASSIGFSNQPQHF TGTGCCAGTAGTATTGGTTTTAGCAATCAGCCCCAGCATTTT
TRBJ2-3 TRBD2 TRBV5-1 - CASSLELAGGQDTQYF TGCGCCAGCAGCTTGGAACTAGCGGGAGGGCAAGATACGCAGTATTTT
TRBJ2-7 - TRBV9 - CASSVALDFNEQYF TGTGCCAGCAGCGTAGCACTAGATTTTAACGAGCAGTACTTC
TRBJ2-7 TRBD1 TRBV19 - CARVPTGDLSYEQYF TGTGCCAGGGTGCCGACAGGGGATCTTTCCTACGAGCAGTACTTC
TRBJ2-3 - TRBV2 - CASRAGPSTDTQYF TGTGCCAGCAGAGCGGGCCCAAGCACAGATACGCAGTATTTT
TRBJ1-1 - TRBV28 - CASRPWQGPLATEAFF TGTGCCAGCAGACCCTGGCAGGGTCCCCTCGCCACTGAAGCTTTCTTT
TRBJ2-1 TRBD2 TRBV9 once CASSVESSGGYNEQFF TGTGCCAGCAGCGTAGAGTCTAGCGGTGGATACAATGAGCAGTTCTTC
TRBJ2-1 TRBD2 TRBV4-1 - CASSQTPTSGSFNEQFF TGCGCCAGCAGCCAAACTCCGACTAGCGGGAGTTTCAATGAGCAGTTCTTC
TRBJ1-6 - TRBV5-1 - CASSLTPGRYNSPLHF TGCGCCAGCAGCTTAACTCCAGGGAGGTATAATTCACCCCTCCACTTT
TRBJ1-3 - TRBV28 - CASRTPAGNGNTIYF TGTGCCAGCAGGACCCCCGCAGGGAACGGAAACACCATATATTTT
TRBJ2-2 - TRBV6-6 - CASSYLQNTGELFF TGTGCCAGCAGTTACTTGCAGAACACCGGGGAGCTGTTTTTT
TRBJ2-7 - TRBV27 - CASSLRSRGHYEQYF TGTGCCAGCAGTTTACGCTCCAGGGGACACTACGAGCAGTACTTC
TRBJ2-1 - TRBV7-2 - CASSSREAPPYNEQFF TGTGCCAGCAGCTCCCGAGAGGCGCCACCTTACAATGAGCAGTTCTTC
TRBJ1-1 - TRBV5-1 - CASSTSAGRMNTEAFF TGCGCCAGCAGCACGTCGGCAGGGCGCATGAACACTGAAGCTTTCTTT
TRBJ2-5 - TRBV5-1 few CASSYEGETQYF TGCGCCAGCAGCTACGAGGGAGAGACCCAGTACTTC
TRBJ1-1 - TRBV27 - CASSPWGVLNTEAFF TGTGCCAGCAGTCCATGGGGGGTGCTGAACACTGAAGCTTTCTTT
TRBJ2-3 TRBD2 TRBV2 - CASSEAKYSGRATDTQYF TGTGCCAGCAGTGAAGCTAAATATAGCGGGAGGGCCACAGATACGCAGTATTTT
TRBJ1-2 - TRBV6-1 - CASTPGLVSHGYTF TGTGCCAGCACCCCAGGGTTGGTGTCTCATGGCTACACCTTC
TRBJ1-1 TRBD1 TRBV7-9 - CASSQGQLNTEAFF TGTGCCAGCAGCCAGGGACAGTTGAACACTGAAGCTTTCTTT
TRBJ1-2 - TRBV6-1 - CASSPGIVDYGYTF TGTGCCAGCAGCCCCGGGATAGTCGACTATGGCTACACCTTC
TRBJ1-4 - TRBV2 - CASSEGRGIGEKLFF TGTGCCAGCAGTGAAGGACGAGGGATAGGGGAAAAACTGTTTTTT